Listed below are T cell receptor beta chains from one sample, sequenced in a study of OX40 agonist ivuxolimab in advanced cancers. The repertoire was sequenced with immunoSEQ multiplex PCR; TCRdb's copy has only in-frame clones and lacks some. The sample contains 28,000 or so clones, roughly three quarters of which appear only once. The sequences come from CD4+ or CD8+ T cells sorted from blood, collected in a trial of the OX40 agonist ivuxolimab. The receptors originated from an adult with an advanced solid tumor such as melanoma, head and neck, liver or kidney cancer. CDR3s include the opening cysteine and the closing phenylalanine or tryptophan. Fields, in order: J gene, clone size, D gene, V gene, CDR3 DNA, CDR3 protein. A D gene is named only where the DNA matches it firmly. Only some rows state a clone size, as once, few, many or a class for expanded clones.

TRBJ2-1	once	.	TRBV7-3	TGTGCCAGCAGCTTAGGGCAGCACTGGGGCAATGAGCAGTTCTTC	CASSLGQHWGNEQFF
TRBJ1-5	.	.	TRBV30	TGTGCCTGGAGTGGGGGGACTGACCATCAGCCCCAGCATTTT	CAWSGGTDHQPQHF
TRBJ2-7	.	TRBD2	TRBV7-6	TGTGCCAGCAGCTTAGCGCTAGCGGGAGGGCCGTACGAGCAGTACTTC	CASSLALAGGPYEQYF
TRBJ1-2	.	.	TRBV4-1	TGCGCCAGCAGCCAAGATTGGGACACCGATAACTATGGCTACACCTTC	CASSQDWDTDNYGYTF
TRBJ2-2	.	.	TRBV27	TGTGCCAGCAGTTTGCCTAGCCGGGCCGGGGAGCTGTTTTTT	CASSLPSRAGELFF
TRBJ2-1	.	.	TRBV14	TGTGCCAGCAGCCAAGTGGGATATGAGCAGTTCTTC	CASSQVGYEQFF
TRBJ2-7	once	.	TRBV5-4	TGTGCCAGCAGCTTGGGACAGATTTCCTACGAGCAGTACTTC	CASSLGQISYEQYF
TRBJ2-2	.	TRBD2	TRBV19	TGTGCCAGTACCTTAATGGGACTAGGGACCGGGGAGCTGTTTTTT	CASTLMGLGTGELFF
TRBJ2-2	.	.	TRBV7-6	TGTGCCAGCAGCGCGAGGCTGGGGGTAGACACCGGGGAGCTGTTTTTT	CASSARLGVDTGELFF
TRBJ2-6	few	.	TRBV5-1	TGCGCCAGCAGCCCAGACATACTTCTCTCTGGGGCCAACGTCCTGACTTTC	CASSPDILLSGANVLTF
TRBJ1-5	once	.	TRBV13	TGTGCCAGCAGCTTAGGGTGGAATCAGCCCCAGCATTTT	CASSLGWNQPQHF
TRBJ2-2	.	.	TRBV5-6	TGTGCCAGCAGCTCAATGCACAGGAACACCGGGGAGCTGTTTTTT	CASSSMHRNTGELFF
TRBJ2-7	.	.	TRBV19	TGTGCCAGTAGTTTGGACCAAATAGGTTCCTACGAGCAGTACTTC	CASSLDQIGSYEQYF
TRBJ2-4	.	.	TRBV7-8	TGTGCCACCTACAGGGTGGCCAAAAACATTCAGTACTTC	CATYRVAKNIQYF
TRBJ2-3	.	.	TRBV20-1	TGCAGTGCCCCACACGGATGGCAGTATTTT	CSAPHGWQYF
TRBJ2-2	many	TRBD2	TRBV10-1	TGCGCCAGCAGTGAACTAGCGGGAACCGGGGAGCTGTTTTTT	CASSELAGTGELFF
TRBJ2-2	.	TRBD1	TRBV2	TGTGCCAGCAATGGCCGGGACAGGGTCACCGGGGAGCTGTTTTTT	CASNGRDRVTGELFF
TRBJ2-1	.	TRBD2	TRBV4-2	TGTGCCAGCAGTGCTCTAGCGGGGGGTTACAATGAGCAGTTCTTC	CASSALAGGYNEQFF
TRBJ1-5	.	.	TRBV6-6	TGTGCCAGCAGTTACGGGAGCCAGCCCCAGCATTTT	CASSYGSQPQHF
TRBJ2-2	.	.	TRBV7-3	TGTGCCAGCAGCTTAACGGTGATGGCCGGGGAGCTGTTTTTT	CASSLTVMAGELFF
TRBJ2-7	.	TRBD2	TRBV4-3	TGCGCCAGCAGCCTGTCCTCCGGGGGAGGGAACAACGAGCAGTACTTC	CASSLSSGGGNNEQYF
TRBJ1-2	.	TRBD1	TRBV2	TGTGCCAGCAGTGGAATGGACAGGGTGACCTATGGCTACACCTTC	CASSGMDRVTYGYTF
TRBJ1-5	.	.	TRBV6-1	TGTGCCAGCAGTGATTCTTGGTTTGGCAATCAGCCCCAGCATTTT	CASSDSWFGNQPQHF
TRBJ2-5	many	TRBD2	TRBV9	TGTGCCAGCAGCGGCGGGGGACCTCCCCGGGAGACCCAGTACTTC	CASSGGGPPRETQYF
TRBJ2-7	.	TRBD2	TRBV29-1	TGCAGCGTTGAGAAGGGGGACCTAGCGGGGATTCACGAGCAGTACTTC	CSVEKGDLAGIHEQYF
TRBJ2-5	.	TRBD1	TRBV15	TGTGCCACTGGACAGGGGGACCTCCAAGAGACCCAGTACTTC	CATGQGDLQETQYF
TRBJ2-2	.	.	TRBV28	TGTGCCAGCAGCCCCACGGACACGAACACCGGGGAGCTGTTTTTT	CASSPTDTNTGELFF